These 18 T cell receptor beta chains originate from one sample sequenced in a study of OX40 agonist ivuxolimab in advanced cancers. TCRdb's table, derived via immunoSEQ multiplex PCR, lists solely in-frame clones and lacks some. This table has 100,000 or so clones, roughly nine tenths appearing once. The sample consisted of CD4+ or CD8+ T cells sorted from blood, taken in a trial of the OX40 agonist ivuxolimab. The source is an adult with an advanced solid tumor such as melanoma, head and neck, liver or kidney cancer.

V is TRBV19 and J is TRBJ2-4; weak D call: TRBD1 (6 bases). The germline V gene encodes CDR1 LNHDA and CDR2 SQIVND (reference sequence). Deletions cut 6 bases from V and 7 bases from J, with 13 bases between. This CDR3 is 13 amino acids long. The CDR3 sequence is CASRVQGSNIQYF. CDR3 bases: TGTGCCAGTAGAGTCCAGGGGTCGAACATTCAGTACTTC.

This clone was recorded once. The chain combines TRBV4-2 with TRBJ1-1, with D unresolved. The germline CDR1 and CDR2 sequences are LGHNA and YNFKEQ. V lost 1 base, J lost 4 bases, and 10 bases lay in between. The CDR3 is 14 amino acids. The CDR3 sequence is CASSQGTGSTEAFF. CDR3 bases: TGTGCCAGCAGCCAAGGGACGGGGAGCACTGAAGCTTTCTTT.

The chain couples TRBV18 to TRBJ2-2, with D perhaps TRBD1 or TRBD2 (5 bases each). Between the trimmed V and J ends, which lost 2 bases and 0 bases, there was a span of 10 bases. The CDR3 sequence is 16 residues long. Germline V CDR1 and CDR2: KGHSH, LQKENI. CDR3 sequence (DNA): TGTGCCAGCTCACCAAACCGGGGACCGAACACCGGGGAGCTGTTTTTT. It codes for CASSPNRGPNTGELFF. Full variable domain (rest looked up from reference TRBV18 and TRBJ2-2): NAGVMQNPRHLVRRRGQEARLRCSPMKGHSHVYWYRQLPEEGLKFMVYLQKENIIDESGMPKERFSAEFPKEGPSILRIQQVVRGDSAAYFCASSPNRGPNTGELFFGEGSRLTVL.

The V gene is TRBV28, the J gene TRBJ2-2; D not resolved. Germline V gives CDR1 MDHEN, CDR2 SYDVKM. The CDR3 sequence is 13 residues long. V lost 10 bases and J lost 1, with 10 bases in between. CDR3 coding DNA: TGTGCCATCAAGGAGAAGAACACCGGGGAGCTGTTTTTT. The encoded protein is CAIKEKNTGELFF.

The CDR3: CAWSPIGDSNQPQHF. Here the CDR3 DNA reads TGTGCCTGGAGCCCAATCGGGGACAGCAATCAGCCCCAGCATTTT. The chain carries TRBV30 and TRBJ1-5, with D tentatively TRBD1 (5 bases). The germline V gene has CDR1 GTSNPN and CDR2 SVGIG (reference sequence). The CDR3 length is 15 residues. The ends were cut back, 3 bases at V and 1 base at J, with 13 bases in the middle.

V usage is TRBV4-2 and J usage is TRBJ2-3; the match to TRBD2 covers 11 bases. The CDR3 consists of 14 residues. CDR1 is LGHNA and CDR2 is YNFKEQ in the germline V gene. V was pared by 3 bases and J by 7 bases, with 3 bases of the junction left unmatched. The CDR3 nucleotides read TGTGCCAGCAGCCACGGGACTAGCGGATATACGCAGTATTTT. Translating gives CASSHGTSGYTQYF.

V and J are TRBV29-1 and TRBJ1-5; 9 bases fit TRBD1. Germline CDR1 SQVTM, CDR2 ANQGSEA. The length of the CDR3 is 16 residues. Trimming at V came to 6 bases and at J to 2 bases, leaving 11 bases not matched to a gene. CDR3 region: CSVTTGGGGGNQPQHF. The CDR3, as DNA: TGCAGCGTGACTACAGGGGGCGGAGGAGGCAATCAGCCCCAGCATTTT.

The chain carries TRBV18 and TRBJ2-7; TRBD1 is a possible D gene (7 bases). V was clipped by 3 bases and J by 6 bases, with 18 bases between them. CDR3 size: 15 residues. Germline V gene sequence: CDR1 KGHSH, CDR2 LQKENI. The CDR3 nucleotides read TGTGCCAGCTCACCTTCTCAGGGGGTCGGGGGCGAGCAGTACTTC. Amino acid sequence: CASSPSQGVGGEQYF.

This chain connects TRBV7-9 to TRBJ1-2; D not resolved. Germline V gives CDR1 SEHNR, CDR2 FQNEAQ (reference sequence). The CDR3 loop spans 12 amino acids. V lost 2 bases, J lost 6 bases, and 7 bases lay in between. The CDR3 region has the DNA TGTGCCAGCAGCTTAAGCGGTAATGGCTACACCTTC. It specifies CASSLSGNGYTF.

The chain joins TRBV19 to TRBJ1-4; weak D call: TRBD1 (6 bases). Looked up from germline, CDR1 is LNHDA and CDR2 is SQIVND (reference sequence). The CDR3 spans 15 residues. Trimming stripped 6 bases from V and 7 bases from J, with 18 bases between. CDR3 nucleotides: TGTGCCAGTAGGGGGGCCCTCGTCCTCGGTGAAAAACTGTTTTTT. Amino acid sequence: CASRGALVLGEKLFF.

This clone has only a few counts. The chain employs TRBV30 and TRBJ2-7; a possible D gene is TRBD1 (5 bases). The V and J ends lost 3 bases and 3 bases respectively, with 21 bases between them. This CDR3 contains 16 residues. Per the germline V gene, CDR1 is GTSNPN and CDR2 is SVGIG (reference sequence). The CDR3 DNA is TGTGCCTGGAGAGCACTGGTGTCAGGGTCTCGCTACGAGCAGTACTTC. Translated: CAWRALVSGSRYEQYF.

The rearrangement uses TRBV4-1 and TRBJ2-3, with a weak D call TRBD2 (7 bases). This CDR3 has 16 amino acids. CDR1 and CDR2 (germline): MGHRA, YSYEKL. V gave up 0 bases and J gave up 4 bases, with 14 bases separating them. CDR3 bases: TGCGCCAGCAGCCAAGATTTAGTGGGGGGGCCAGATACGCAGTATTTT. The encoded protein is CASSQDLVGGPDTQYF.

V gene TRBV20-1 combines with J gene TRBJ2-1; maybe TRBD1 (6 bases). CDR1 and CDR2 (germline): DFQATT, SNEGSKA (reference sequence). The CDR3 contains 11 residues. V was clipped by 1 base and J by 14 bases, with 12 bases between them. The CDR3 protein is CSARVSRGKFF. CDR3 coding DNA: TGCAGTGCTAGAGTGAGCAGGGGAAAGTTCTTC.

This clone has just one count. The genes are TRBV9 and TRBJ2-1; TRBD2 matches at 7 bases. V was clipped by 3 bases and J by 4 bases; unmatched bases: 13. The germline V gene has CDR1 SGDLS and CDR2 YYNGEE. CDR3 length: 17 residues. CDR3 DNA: TGTGCCAGCAGCGCGGGGACTACCCCCGTAGGTTACAATGAGCAGTTCTTC. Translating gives CASSAGTTPVGYNEQFF.

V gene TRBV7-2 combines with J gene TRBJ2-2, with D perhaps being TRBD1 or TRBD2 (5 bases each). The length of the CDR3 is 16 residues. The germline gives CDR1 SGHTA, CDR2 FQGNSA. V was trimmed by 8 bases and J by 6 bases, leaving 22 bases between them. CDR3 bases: TGTGCCAGCGGATCCCCGGGGCCTTCAAGAGCCGGGGAGCTGTTTTTT. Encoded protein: CASGSPGPSRAGELFF.

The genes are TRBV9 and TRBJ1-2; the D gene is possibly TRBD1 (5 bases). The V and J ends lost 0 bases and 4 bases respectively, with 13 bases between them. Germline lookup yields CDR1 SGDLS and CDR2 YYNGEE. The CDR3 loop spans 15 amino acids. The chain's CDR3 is CASSVGEGLGYGYTF. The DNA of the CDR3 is TGTGCCAGCAGCGTAGGTGAGGGACTAGGCTATGGCTACACCTTC.

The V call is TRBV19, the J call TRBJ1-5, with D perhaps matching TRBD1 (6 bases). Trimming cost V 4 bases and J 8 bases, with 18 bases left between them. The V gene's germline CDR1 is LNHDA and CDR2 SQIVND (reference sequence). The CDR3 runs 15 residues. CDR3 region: CASSTRGGAREPQHF. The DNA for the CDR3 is TGTGCCAGTAGTACCAGAGGGGGGGCAAGGGAGCCCCAGCATTTT. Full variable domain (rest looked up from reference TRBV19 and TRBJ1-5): DGGITQSPKYLFRKEGQNVTLSCEQNLNHDAMYWYRQDPGQGLRLIYYSQIVNDFQKGDIAEGYSVSREKKESFPLTVTSAQKNPTAFYLCASSTRGGAREPQHFGDGTRLSIL.

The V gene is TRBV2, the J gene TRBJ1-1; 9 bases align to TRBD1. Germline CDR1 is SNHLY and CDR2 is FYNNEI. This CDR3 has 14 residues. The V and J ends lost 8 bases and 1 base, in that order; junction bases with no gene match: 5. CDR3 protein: CASQGTGRNTEAFF. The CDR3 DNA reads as TGTGCCAGCCAAGGGACAGGGAGGAACACTGAAGCTTTCTTT.